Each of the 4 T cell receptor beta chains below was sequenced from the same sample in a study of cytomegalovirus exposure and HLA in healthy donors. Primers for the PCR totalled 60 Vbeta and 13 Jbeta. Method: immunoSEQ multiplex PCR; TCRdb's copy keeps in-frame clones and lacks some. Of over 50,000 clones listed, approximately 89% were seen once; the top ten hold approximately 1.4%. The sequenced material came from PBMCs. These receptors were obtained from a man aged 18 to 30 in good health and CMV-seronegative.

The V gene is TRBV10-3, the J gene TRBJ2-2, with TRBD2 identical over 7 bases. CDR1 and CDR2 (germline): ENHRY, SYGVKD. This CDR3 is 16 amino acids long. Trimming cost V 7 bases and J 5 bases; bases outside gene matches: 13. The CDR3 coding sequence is TGTGCCATCACTTCGTCCCGGCTGGGGGGGACCGGGGAGCTGTTTTTT. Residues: CAITSSRLGGTGELFF.

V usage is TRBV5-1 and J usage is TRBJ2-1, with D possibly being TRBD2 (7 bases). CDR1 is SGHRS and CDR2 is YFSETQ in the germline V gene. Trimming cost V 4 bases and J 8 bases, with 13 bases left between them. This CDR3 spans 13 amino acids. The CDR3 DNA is TGCGCCAGCAGCCCCTTAGGGGGGGATGAGCAGTTCTTC. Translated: CASSPLGGDEQFF. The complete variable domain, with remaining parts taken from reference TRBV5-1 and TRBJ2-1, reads KAGVTQTPRYLIKTRGQQVTLSCSPISGHRSVSWYQQTPGQGLQFLFEYFSETQRNKGNFPGRFSGRQFSNSRSEMNVSTLELGDSALYLCASSPLGGDEQFFGPGTRLTVL.

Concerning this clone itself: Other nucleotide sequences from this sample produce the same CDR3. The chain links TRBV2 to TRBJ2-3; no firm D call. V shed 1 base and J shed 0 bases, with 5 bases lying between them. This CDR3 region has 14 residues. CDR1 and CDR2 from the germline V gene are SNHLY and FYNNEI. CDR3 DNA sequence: TGTGCCAGCAGTGAAGGGCCGAGCACAGATACGCAGTATTTT. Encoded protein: CASSEGPSTDTQYF.

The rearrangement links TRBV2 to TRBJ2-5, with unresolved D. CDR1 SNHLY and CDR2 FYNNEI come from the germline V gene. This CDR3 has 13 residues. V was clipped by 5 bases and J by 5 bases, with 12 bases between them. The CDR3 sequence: CASSFSEEETQYF. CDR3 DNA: TGTGCCAGCAGTTTCAGCGAGGAGGAGACCCAGTACTTC.